The clone carrying this TCR beta chain turned up a few times. Its antigen is unidentified. The CDR3 is 14 residues long. The trim removed 4 bases at V and 4 bases at J, leaving 3 bases unmatched. Germline loops: CDR1 SEHNR, CDR2 FQNEAQ (reference sequence). The sequenced template was cDNA made from the entire isolated RNA. Sequencing of naive, central memory and regulatory T cell samples gave an average of roughly 4 million reads. Measured with immunoSEQ multiplex PCR; TCRdb has only the in-frame clones, and not every one. The table has about 340,000 clones, about 13% seen once. A sort by CD45RO/CCR7/CD25/CD127/CD95/CD27 yielded CD4+ naive, central memory, regulatory and stem cell-like memory cells. This sample is drawn from a study of beta chain features in type 1 diabetes. Notes on the study in general: Type 1 diabetes patients had moderately but significantly shorter TCRB CDR3s in all four CD4+ subsets.

The chain recombines TRBV7-9 with TRBJ1-4, with 7 positions matching TRBD1. Sequenced sample: naive CD4+ T cells from blood. This receptor was identified in a woman younger than 30 with type 1 diabetes. The CDR3 nucleotides are TGTGCCAGCAGCTCGACAGGGCATAATGAAAAACTGTTTTTT. Translated, it gives CASSSTGHNEKLFF. Supplemented by reference TRBV7-9 and TRBJ1-4, the full variable domain reads DTGVSQNPRHKITKRGQNVTFRCDPISEHNRLYWYRQTLGQGPEFLTYFQNEAQLEKSRLLSDRFSAERPKGSFSTLEIQRTEQGDSAMYLCASSSTGHNEKLFFGSGTQLSVL.